The source of this T cell receptor beta chain is a study of high-grade serous ovarian cancer treatment subgroups. Study-wide results and limits: Clonal relatedness tracked neoantigen level, and by trend copy number and mutation load.

This clone has only one observation. Its antigen is undetermined. The CDR3 is 15 amino acids. The V gene's germline CDR1 is SGDLS and CDR2 YYNGEE. V was clipped by 3 bases and J by 4 bases, with 14 bases between them. Assay: immunoSEQ multiplex PCR; the TCRdb copy retains only in-frame clones and omits some. The sample consists of around 37,000 clones, roughly three quarters of them appearing once. Tumor samples were obtained before definitive surgery or chemotherapy. The V gene is TRBV9, the J gene TRBJ2-1; D may correspond to TRBD1 or TRBD2 (5 bases each). The specimen sequenced was tumor tissue. The receptor was isolated from a human donor with high-grade serous ovarian cancer. The CDR3 protein is CASSGPEGRYNEQFF. In DNA form, the CDR3 reads TGTGCCAGCAGCGGCCCCGAGGGGCGGTACAATGAGCAGTTCTTC.